The sequence of this TCR beta chain was determined in a study of post-analysis software for immune sequencing data. Looking at the study overall: Progressive-relapsing, secondary progressive and relapsing-remitting multiple sclerosis were among the disease courses included. Study-level points and caveats: A few TRBV segments occurring more often in patients than controls included TRBV5-6, TRBV5-1 and TRBV20-1. Controls' normalized Chao1 diversity significantly exceeded that of multiple sclerosis patients.

Incorporated into the TCR beta cDNA libraries were unique molecular identifiers, which served to reduce PCR and sequencing biases. A single record per CDR3 protein comes from TCRdb applying MiXCR to the PCR reads. Among more than 450,000 distinct CDR3 sequences listed, around 36% were seen once. Note on this clonotype: Antigen: not known.

This CDR3 contains 11 residues. V shed 5 bases, J shed 10 bases, and the junction held 3 bases outside the gene matches. The rearrangement joins TRBV12-3 or TRBV12-4 to TRBJ1-1; 8 bases are shared with TRBD1. The sequence was collected from a girl under 18 with multiple sclerosis. The sequenced sample was blood. The CDR3 nucleotides read TGTGCCAGCAGTCCCGACAGGGGAGCTTTCTTT. It codes for CASSPDRGAFF.